Given below is one T cell receptor beta chain in context. The sample is drawn from a study of blood T cell repertoires in COVID-19. Some clones are missing from TCRdb's copy, which holds only in-frame ones; the method was immunoSEQ multiplex PCR. This table holds more than 250,000 clones, around nine tenths found once. Germline CDR1 is SGHVS and CDR2 is FQNEAQ. V shed 5 bases and J shed 2 bases, with 22 bases lying between them. The length of the CDR3 is 18 residues. The material sequenced was PBMCs or T cells enriched from blood (not recorded which). The genes are TRBV7-8 and TRBJ2-1; possible D gene TRBD2, 7 bases. The TCR sequence derives from a woman between 18 and 29 years old who had recovered from COVID-19. As DNA, the CDR3 is TGTGCCAGCAGCCTCACCCCCCGGGGGGCCCCTCCCTACAATGAGCAGTTCTTC. It yields the protein CASSLTPRGAPPYNEQFF.